The present TCR beta chain was sequenced within a study of T cell repertoires in cytomegalovirus infection. Study background: CMV epitopes used comprised recently identified HLA-C-restricted ones and well-studied HLA-B-restricted ones. Both CMV infection and a matching HLA type were indicated by public TCR beta signatures. Overall study results and limits: In two of eight donors, the top clonotype was HLA-C-restricted CMV-specific.

With 1 base removed from V and 4 bases from J, the gap between germline ends came to 13 bases. Germline CDR1 reads SGHTA; CDR2 reads FQGTGA. The CDR3 sequence is 15 residues long. As concerns this clonotype: Its antigen remains unidentified.

TCRdb re-analysed the reads in MiXCR, keeping a single row per CDR3 protein. The sample shows some 940,000 distinct CDR3 sequences, around 32% of them seen only once. The sequence was obtained from a human donor in good health (CMV status not recorded). Some clones in this sample may be carry-over from other donors' samples. Sequenced material: cultured CD8+ T cells from PBMCs, taken from culture after CMV antigen stimulation. This rearrangement joins TRBV7-3 to TRBJ2-5, with unresolved D. The CDR3 spells CASSLKSGSGETQYF. The DNA for the CDR3 is TGTGCCAGCAGCTTAAAGTCAGGTTCTGGAGAGACCCAGTACTTC.